These 22 T cell receptor beta chains were all obtained from the same sample, sequenced in a study of OX40 agonist ivuxolimab in advanced cancers. Assay: immunoSEQ multiplex PCR; the TCRdb copy retains only in-frame clones and omits some. This table holds tens of thousands of clones, over 65% found once. The material sequenced was CD4+ or CD8+ T cells sorted from blood, taken in a trial of the OX40 agonist ivuxolimab. Receptor source: an adult with an advanced solid tumor such as melanoma, head and neck, liver or kidney cancer.

The chain joins TRBV2 to TRBJ1-2, with 10 bases identical to TRBD1. The CDR3 covers 14 residues. With V trimmed by 2 bases and J by 5 bases, 2 bases remained unmatched. Germline V gene sequence: CDR1 SNHLY, CDR2 FYNNEI. The CDR3: CASSERTGGYGYTF. The CDR3 nucleotides are TGTGCCAGCAGTGAAAGGACAGGGGGGTATGGCTACACCTTC.

The chain couples TRBV14 to TRBJ1-3; D perhaps matches TRBD1 (6 bases). The CDR3 has 15 amino acids. V was pared by 2 bases and J by 1 base, with 9 bases between. CDR1 and CDR2 from the germline V gene are SGHDN and FVKESK. CDR3 nucleotides: TGTGCCAGCAGCCAACACACAGGGTCTGGAAACACCATATATTTT. It is translated as CASSQHTGSGNTIYF.

V and J are TRBV19 and TRBJ1-1, with TRBD1 identical over 9 bases. V dropped 9 bases and J dropped 5; count of bases not matched to a gene: 10. Germline V CDR1 and CDR2: LNHDA, SQIVND (reference sequence). The CDR3 contains 14 residues. The CDR3 loop reads CASSSQGARTEAFF. The DNA of the CDR3 is TGTGCCAGCAGTTCACAGGGGGCGAGGACTGAAGCTTTCTTT. Complete variable domain (other parts from reference TRBV19 and TRBJ1-1): DGGITQSPKYLFRKEGQNVTLSCEQNLNHDAMYWYRQDPGQGLRLIYYSQIVNDFQKGDIAEGYSVSREKKESFPLTVTSAQKNPTAFYLCASSSQGARTEAFFGQGTRLTVV.

The table lists this clone with many counts. This rearrangement joins TRBV6-1 to TRBJ1-2; D gene unclear. V lost 4 bases to trimming and J lost 4 bases, with 10 bases between them. The CDR3 consists of 13 residues. Germline lookup yields CDR1 MNHNS and CDR2 SASEGT. This CDR3 is CASSAQDFYGYTF. As DNA, the CDR3 is TGTGCCAGCAGTGCCCAGGATTTCTATGGCTACACCTTC.

V is TRBV4-1 and J is TRBJ2-7; D unresolved. The V gene's germline CDR1 is MGHRA and CDR2 YSYEKL. The CDR3 covers 15 residues. Trimming pared 0 bases from V and 2 bases from J, leaving 11 bases between. The CDR3 sequence: CASSQDGSRPYEQYF. The CDR3 DNA reads as TGCGCCAGCAGCCAAGATGGGTCCCGCCCCTACGAGCAGTACTTC.

In this sample, this clone turned up a few times. The CDR3 spells CAIMNGGSYEQYF. The CDR3, as DNA: TGTGCCATCATGAATGGAGGGTCGTACGAGCAGTACTTC. This chain joins TRBV10-3 and TRBJ2-7; possible D gene TRBD2, 6 bases. V was shortened by 7 bases and J by 4 bases, with 14 bases between the two germline ends. The CDR3 extends over 13 amino acids. Germline V gene lookup returns CDR1 ENHRY and CDR2 SYGVKD.

CDR3 amino acids: CASRYRVNTEAFF. The CDR3 coding sequence is TGTGCCAGCAGGTACAGGGTAAACACTGAAGCTTTCTTT. This chain connects TRBV6-5 to TRBJ1-1; tentative D call: TRBD1 (6 bases). The CDR3 runs 13 residues. Trimming took 6 bases from V and 2 from J, leaving 10 bases between them. Germline CDR1 reads MNHEY; CDR2 reads SVGAGI.

J is TRBJ1-1 and V is TRBV5-8; tentatively, D is TRBD1 (5 bases). In germline, CDR1 is SGHTS, CDR2 YDEGEE. Between the trimmed V and J ends, which lost 4 bases and 2 bases, there was a span of 15 bases. This CDR3 has 15 residues. The CDR3 reads CASSRTTGQNTEAFF. The CDR3, as DNA: TGTGCCAGCAGCCGCACCACAGGCCAAAACACTGAAGCTTTCTTT.

The chain uses TRBV28 and TRBJ2-7; D is undetermined. V lost 3 bases and J lost 4, with 7 bases in between. The V gene's germline CDR1 is MDHEN and CDR2 SYDVKM. This CDR3 has 12 residues. The CDR3 spells CASSLDGYEQYF. CDR3 bases: TGTGCCAGCAGTTTGGACGGGTACGAGCAGTACTTC.

Comment on this clone: One end of the junction is discordant with germline, which a read error may explain. The rearrangement uses TRBV6-5 and TRBJ2-7; D is ambiguous. The germline CDR1 and CDR2 sequences are MNHEY and SVGAGI. The CDR3 consists of 13 residues. CDR3 residues: CASSYSSGESQYF. The CDR3 coding sequence is TGTGCCAGCAGCTACTCTAGTGGGGAAAGCCAGTACTTC.

The CDR3 sequence is CASGFRGQREQFF. CDR3 bases: TGTGCTAGTGGTTTTAGGGGGCAAAGAGAGCAGTTCTTC. The gene calls are TRBV12-5 and TRBJ2-1; 7 positions match TRBD1. Germline V CDR1 and CDR2: LGHNT, FRNRAP. V shed 3 bases, J shed 10 bases, and the junction held 6 bases outside the gene matches. The CDR3 sequence is 13 residues long.

The chain recombines TRBV5-5 with TRBJ2-7; D is unclear. V was trimmed by 4 bases and J by 6 bases, leaving 11 bases between them. Germline V gives CDR1 SGHKS, CDR2 YYEKEE (reference sequence). There are 12 residues in the CDR3. CDR3 protein: CASSATDREQYF. The CDR3, as DNA: TGTGCCAGCAGCGCAACCGATCGCGAGCAGTACTTC. Full variable domain (remainder filled in from reference TRBV5-5 and TRBJ2-7): DAGVTQSPTHLIKTRGQQVTLRCSPISGHKSVSWYQQVLGQGPQFIFQYYEKEERGRGNFPDRFSARQFPNYSSELNVNALLLGDSALYLCASSATDREQYFGPGTRLTVT.

The J gene is TRBJ2-7, the V gene TRBV9; TRBD2 aligns across 8 bases. With V trimmed by 0 bases and J by 5 bases, 22 bases remained unmatched. Germline V CDR1 and CDR2: SGDLS, YYNGEE. The CDR3 spans 20 residues. The CDR3 bases are TGTGCCAGCAGCGTAGCTACCCGGGAGGGGATAGATAGGCCGGGTCACGAGCAGTACTTC. Its protein product is CASSVATREGIDRPGHEQYF.

The rearrangement uses TRBV6-6 and TRBJ2-6, with D perhaps being TRBD1 or TRBD2 (5 bases each). CDR1 and CDR2 from the germline V gene are MNHNY and SVGAGI (reference sequence). This CDR3 contains 15 residues. Trimming stripped 6 bases from V and 4 bases from J, with 13 bases between. The CDR3 is CASSRPGTGANVLTF. The CDR3 bases are TGTGCCAGCAGCCGACCAGGGACCGGGGCCAACGTCCTGACTTTC.

For the CDR3, the DNA is TGTGCCAGCAGTGAACCAGGGGGGGCTGAAAAACTGTTTTTT. Protein product: CASSEPGGAEKLFF. This chain links TRBV25-1 with TRBJ1-4; TRBD1 aligns across 7 bases. V lost 2 bases to trimming and J lost 7 bases; unmatched junction nucleotides: 4. CDR1 and CDR2 (germline): MGHDK, SYGVNS. This CDR3 is built from 14 residues.

The genes are TRBV18 and TRBJ2-2, with 8 nucleotides matching TRBD1. Germline lookup yields CDR1 KGHSH and CDR2 LQKENI. Germline trimming cut 1 base from V and 3 bases from J; bases unmatched to any gene: 7. The CDR3 contains 17 residues. The CDR3 bases are TGTGCCAGCTCACCACGGATCCAGGGGGCGGACACCGGGGAGCTGTTTTTT. Protein sequence: CASSPRIQGADTGELFF. Supplemented by reference TRBV18 and TRBJ2-2, the full variable domain reads NAGVMQNPRHLVRRRGQEARLRCSPMKGHSHVYWYRQLPEEGLKFMVYLQKENIIDESGMPKERFSAEFPKEGPSILRIQQVVRGDSAAYFCASSPRIQGADTGELFFGEGSRLTVL.

The chain uses TRBV6-4 and TRBJ2-3, with TRBD1 identical over 10 bases. The CDR3 sequence is 15 residues long. J lost 5 bases, V lost 5 bases, and 7 bases had no gene match. The germline CDR1 and CDR2 sequences are MRHNA and SNTAGT. CDR3 amino acids: CASSFGTGVKDTQYF. The CDR3 DNA reads as TGTGCCAGCAGTTTTGGGACAGGGGTGAAAGATACGCAGTATTTT.

The V call is TRBV27, the J call TRBJ2-6; D possibly matches TRBD1 or TRBD2 (6 bases each). Germline assignment: CDR1 MNHEY and CDR2 SMNVEV (reference sequence). The CDR3 has 17 residues. With 3 bases removed from V and 0 bases from J, the gap between germline ends came to 12 bases. The CDR3 loop reads CASSFRGPSSGANVLTF. The CDR3 DNA reads as TGTGCCAGCAGTTTTCGGGGGCCAAGCTCTGGGGCCAACGTCCTGACTTTC.

The chain uses TRBV5-1 and TRBJ2-7; unclear D gene. Trimming stripped 7 bases from V and 0 bases from J, with 2 bases between. The CDR3 sequence is 10 residues long. Germline V gene lookup returns CDR1 SGHRS and CDR2 YFSETQ. CDR3 sequence: CASYSYEQYF. In DNA form, the CDR3 reads TGCGCCAGCTACTCCTACGAGCAGTACTTC.

The chain combines TRBV9 with TRBJ1-5, with D unresolved. Germline V CDR1 and CDR2: SGDLS, YYNGEE. The V end was cut by 3 bases, the J end by 4 bases, with 11 bases between. This CDR3 is 14 amino acids long. The CDR3 DNA is TGTGCCAGCAGCGCGGAGGTAGGGAATCAGCCCCAGCATTTT. Translated: CASSAEVGNQPQHF. The whole variable domain, filled in from reference TRBV9 and TRBJ1-5, reads DSGVTQTPKHLITATGQRVTLRCSPRSGDLSVYWYQQSLDQGLQFLIQYYNGEERAKGNILERFSAQQFPDLHSELNLSSLELGDSALYFCASSAEVGNQPQHFGDGTRLSIL.

This clone was seen only a few times. This rearrangement joins TRBV7-7 to TRBJ2-3; D is ambiguous. The CDR3 sequence is 15 residues long. In germline, CDR1 is SSHAT, CDR2 FNYEAQ (reference sequence). With 1 base removed from V and 0 bases from J, the gap between germline ends came to 8 bases. The CDR3 nucleotides are TGTGCCAGCAGCTTAGACCGAGGTAGCACAGATACGCAGTATTTT. Encoded protein: CASSLDRGSTDTQYF.

The chain has TRBV7-9 and TRBJ1-4, with 7 nucleotides matching TRBD1. The CDR3 is 18 residues long. Unmatched junction bases numbered 14, after V lost 5 bases and J lost 2 bases. CDR1 and CDR2 (germline): SEHNR, FQNEAQ (reference sequence). CDR3 DNA sequence: TGTGCCAGCAGCCCAACGATCCTAATGACAGGGACTAATGAAAAACTGTTTTTT. Its protein product is CASSPTILMTGTNEKLFF.